These 6 T cell receptor beta chains share one sample of origin, sequenced in a study of cytomegalovirus exposure and HLA in healthy donors. Use of 60 Vbeta and 13 Jbeta primers characterized the PCR. Sequenced by immunoSEQ multiplex PCR; TCRdb stores in-frame clones only, minus some. The sample lists under 200,000 clones; roughly 76% were seen once. The sample comprised PBMCs. The receptors come from a human donor in good health.

In DNA, the CDR3 is TGCGCCAGCAGTGAACTCTCCTACGAGCAGTACTTC. Its protein is CASSELSYEQYF. V and J are TRBV10-2 and TRBJ2-7, with D unresolved. The V end lost 3 bases, the J end lost 0 bases, and 3 bases lay between the germline ends. This CDR3 is 12 amino acids long. CDR1 WSHSY and CDR2 SAAADI come from the germline V gene.

The chain employs TRBV7-6 and TRBJ2-7; D is unresolved. The germline CDR1 and CDR2 sequences are SGHVS and FNYEAQ. Trimming stripped 4 bases from V and 6 bases from J, with 13 bases between. The CDR3 has 13 residues. CDR3 sequence (DNA): TGTGCCAGCAGCTCAGGCTTTGTCCCCGAGCAGTACTTC. The encoded protein is CASSSGFVPEQYF.

A few counts support this clone. The chain has TRBV11-2 and TRBJ2-2; 10 bases are a match to TRBD2. The CDR3 runs to 15 residues. V shed 4 bases and J 1 base; nucleotides not matched to a gene: 0. The V gene's germline CDR1 is SGHAT and CDR2 FQNNGV. The CDR3 protein is CASSWTSGNTGELFF. The CDR3 nucleotides are TGTGCCAGCAGCTGGACTAGCGGGAACACCGGGGAGCTGTTTTTT. Looking up the rest from reference TRBV11-2 and TRBJ2-2 gives the full variable domain: EAGVAQSPRYKIIEKRQSVAFWCNPISGHATLYWYQQILGQGPKLLIQFQNNGVVDDSQLPKDRFSAERLKGVDSTLKIQPAKLEDSAVYLCASSWTSGNTGELFFGEGSRLTVL.

CDR3: CASSLATGRQKNTEAFF. As DNA, the CDR3 is TGTGCCAGCAGCTTAGCGACCGGGAGGCAGAAGAACACTGAAGCTTTCTTT. V is TRBV7-8 and J is TRBJ1-1; D gene ambiguous. Germline assignment: CDR1 SGHVS and CDR2 FQNEAQ. V lost 0 bases and J lost 1, with 15 bases in between. The CDR3 covers 17 residues.

This clone was observed a handful of times. The chain is built from TRBV7-2 and TRBJ2-4, with a weak D call TRBD2 (7 bases). Trimming shortened V by 3 bases and J by 0 bases, and 12 bases separated the two germline ends. Per germline, CDR1 SGHTA and CDR2 FQGNSA. The CDR3 totals 16 residues. The CDR3 sequence: CASSFQGGAAKNIQYF. For the CDR3, the DNA is TGTGCCAGCAGCTTTCAAGGGGGGGCAGCCAAAAACATTCAGTACTTC.

This chain links TRBV7-9 with TRBJ1-5, with a tentative D call TRBD1 (5 bases). This CDR3 comprises 16 residues. Germline assignment: CDR1 SEHNR and CDR2 FQNEAQ (reference sequence). Trimming removed 5 bases from V and 0 bases from J, with 14 bases in between. The CDR3 sequence is CASSQMGGDSNQPQHF. Written as DNA, the CDR3 is TGTGCCAGCAGCCAAATGGGAGGGGATAGCAATCAGCCCCAGCATTTT.